This note documents a single T cell receptor beta chain sequence. What it recognizes is unknown. The sample comes from a study of T cell responses to AZD1222 COVID-19 vaccine. Study observations and caveats: There were vaccine-associated CD4 TCRs across spike, dominant at 160-218 and 743-854. The study sampled repertoires only after the peak T cell response.

The V gene lost 6 bases and the J gene lost 8 bases, with 16 bases spanning the gap. The germline gives CDR1 PRHDT, CDR2 FYEKMQ (reference sequence). The CDR3 sequence is 14 residues long. Some clones are missing from TCRdb's copy, which holds only in-frame ones; the method was immunoSEQ multiplex PCR. The top ten hold roughly 3.5% of the sample, which has over 130,000 clones, 80% to 95% seen once. This chain connects TRBV13 to TRBJ1-4; tentative D call: TRBD1 (5 bases). Sequenced material: peripheral blood, taken 28 days after the second AZD1222 dose. This receptor was obtained from an adult who received the AZD1222 COVID-19 vaccine. CDR3 residues: CASRHRGEEEKLFF. CDR3 nucleotides: TGTGCCAGCAGACACAGAGGGGAGGAAGAAAAACTGTTTTTT. Variable domain in full (rest from reference TRBV13 and TRBJ1-4): AAGVIQSPRHLIKEKRETATLKCYPIPRHDTVYWYQQGPGQDPQFLISFYEKMQSDKGSIPDRFSAQQFSDYHSELNMSSLELGDSALYFCASRHRGEEEKLFFGSGTQLSVL.